This T cell receptor (beta chain) comes out of a study of T cell changes during pregnancy in multiple sclerosis (dated by TCRdb to the late 2010s). About the full investigation: The study examined how the T cell repertoire changed over the course of pregnancy in women with multiple sclerosis.

The method was the immunoSEQ multiplex PCR assay. The source is immuneACCESS, and TCRdb retained only in-frame sequences with V and J called. Part of the clones is not carried over; for the studies checked, unresolved V genes explain less than half of this, and the remainder is unexplained. A total of 65,000 to 80,000 clones appear in this sample, 85% to 95% of them only once. The ten biggest clones cover roughly 1% of the sample. Here V drops 6 bases and J drops 9 bases, and the junction holds 8 bases not matched to any gene. Sequences MNHEY (CDR1) and SVGAGI (CDR2) are obtained from the germline V gene. Including cysteine and phenylalanine, the CDR3 has 13 amino acids. The sequence is cut down to CDR3 DNA, 39 bases in frame from base 1. A remark on this clone: Its antigen remains undetermined. No much larger clone is present one base from it, and per-base qualities are unavailable.

Source: peripheral blood, taken in the first trimester of pregnancy. The sequence derives from a female donor with multiple sclerosis, enrolled in a pregnancy study. The V and J genes are TRBV6-5 and TRBJ2-1, and 7 junction bases match TRBD1. The sequenced DNA is TGTGCCAGCAGCTCGACAGGGTTGGGTGAGCAGTTCTTC. It translates to CASSSTGLGEQFF.